The 9 T cell receptor beta chains given below trace back to one sample, sequenced in a study of blood T cell repertoires in COVID-19. The protocol was immunoSEQ multiplex PCR, while the TCRdb copy is restricted to in-frame clones and leaves out a portion. The data contain 280,000 or so clones, about 83% of them singletons. Sequencing used peripheral blood. All receptors come from a woman in her forties or fifties who had recovered from COVID-19.

In its sample, this clone was seen once. The chain is built from TRBV9 and TRBJ2-1, with 7 bases that match TRBD1. The CDR3 runs 14 residues. Germline-derived CDR1 and CDR2 are SGDLS and YYNGEE. V shed 1 base and J 6 bases; nucleotides not matched to a gene: 4. CDR3 bases: TGTGCCAGCAGCGTATTGCCAGGGGGCAATGAGCAGTTCTTC. Protein: CASSVLPGGNEQFF.

In this sample, this clone turned up once. V usage is TRBV7-7 and J usage is TRBJ2-1, with a tentative D call TRBD2 (5 bases). The V gene lost 0 bases and the J gene lost 5 bases, with 11 bases spanning the gap. The CDR3 sequence is 15 residues long. Germline lookup yields CDR1 SSHAT and CDR2 FNYEAQ (reference sequence). The CDR3 bases are TGTGCCAGCAGCTTAGCGTGGGCTAGCCACAATGAGCAGTTCTTC. The encoded protein is CASSLAWASHNEQFF.

The V call is TRBV10-1, the J call TRBJ1-6, with 7 bases lining up with TRBD1. Germline V CDR1 and CDR2: WNHNN, SYGVQD (reference sequence). The CDR3 is 14 residues long. The ends lost 7 bases at V and 7 bases at J; junction bases unmatched: 7. The CDR3 DNA reads TGCGCCAGCAACCGACAGGGAAGGAATTCACCCCTCCACTTT. Translated, it gives CASNRQGRNSPLHF.

This chain links TRBV28 with TRBJ1-4; weak D call: TRBD1 (5 bases). Germline CDR1 is MDHEN and CDR2 is SYDVKM. Trimming removed 3 bases at V and 0 bases at J, with 11 bases between. The CDR3 covers 16 residues. CDR3 sequence reads: CASSLGGYATNEKLFF. The CDR3 nucleotides read TGTGCCAGCAGTTTGGGGGGGTATGCAACTAATGAAAAACTGTTTTTT.

The chain combines TRBV6-5 with TRBJ2-5; TRBD1 is a possible D gene (5 bases). The germline V gene encodes CDR1 MNHEY and CDR2 SVGAGI. V shed 6 bases and J shed 2 bases, with 16 bases lying between them. This CDR3 is 15 amino acids long. Here the CDR3 reads CASRPDRILQETQYF. The CDR3 DNA sequence: TGTGCCAGCAGGCCCGACAGAATTCTACAAGAGACCCAGTACTTC.

The V gene is TRBV2, the J gene TRBJ2-3; TRBD1 matches at 10 bases. V shed 2 bases and J 3 bases; nucleotides not matched to a gene: 5. CDR3 size: 16 residues. Germline V CDR1 and CDR2: SNHLY, FYNNEI. The CDR3 protein is CASSERQGASTDTQYF. CDR3 coding DNA: TGTGCCAGCAGTGAACGACAGGGGGCGAGTACAGATACGCAGTATTTT.

The chain links TRBV7-2 to TRBJ2-6; tentative D call: TRBD2 (5 bases). V lost 4 bases to trimming and J lost 2 bases, with 6 bases between them. Germline-derived CDR1 and CDR2 are SGHTA and FQGNSA. CDR3 length: 14 amino acids. Here the CDR3 DNA reads TGTGCCAGCAGCTCCGGGACTGGGGCCAACGTCCTGACTTTC. Its translation is CASSSGTGANVLTF.

The gene calls are TRBV19 and TRBJ2-1; 12 bases are shared with TRBD2. This CDR3 has 16 amino acids. V lost 5 bases to trimming and J lost 4 bases; unmatched junction nucleotides: 6. Germline V gene lookup returns CDR1 LNHDA and CDR2 SQIVND (reference sequence). The CDR3 coding sequence is TGTGCCAGTAGTGCCCTAGCGGGAGGGAGGTACAATGAGCAGTTCTTC. Its protein product is CASSALAGGRYNEQFF.

The chain links TRBV3-1 (or the pseudogene TRBV3-2) to TRBJ2-2, with 9 bases lining up with TRBD2. Trimming took 0 bases from V and 7 from J; bases not matched to a gene: 21. Germline V gives CDR1 LGHDT, CDR2 YNNKEL (reference sequence). This CDR3 region has 21 residues. CDR3 residues: CASSQDLAGLAGRFKFGELFF. The DNA of the CDR3 is TGTGCCAGCAGCCAAGATCTTGCTGGGCTAGCGGGAAGGTTTAAGTTCGGGGAGCTGTTTTTT.